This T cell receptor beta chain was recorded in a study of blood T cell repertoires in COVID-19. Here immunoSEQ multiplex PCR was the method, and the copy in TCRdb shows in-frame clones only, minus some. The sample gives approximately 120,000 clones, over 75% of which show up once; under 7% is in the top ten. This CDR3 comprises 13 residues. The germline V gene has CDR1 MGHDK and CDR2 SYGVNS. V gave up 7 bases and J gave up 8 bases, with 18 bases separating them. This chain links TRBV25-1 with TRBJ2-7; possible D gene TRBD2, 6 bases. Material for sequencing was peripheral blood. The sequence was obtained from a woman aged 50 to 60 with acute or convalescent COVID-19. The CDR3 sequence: CASILEGGSKQYF. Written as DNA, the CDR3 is TGTGCCAGCATATTGGAGGGAGGTTCGAAGCAGTACTTC.